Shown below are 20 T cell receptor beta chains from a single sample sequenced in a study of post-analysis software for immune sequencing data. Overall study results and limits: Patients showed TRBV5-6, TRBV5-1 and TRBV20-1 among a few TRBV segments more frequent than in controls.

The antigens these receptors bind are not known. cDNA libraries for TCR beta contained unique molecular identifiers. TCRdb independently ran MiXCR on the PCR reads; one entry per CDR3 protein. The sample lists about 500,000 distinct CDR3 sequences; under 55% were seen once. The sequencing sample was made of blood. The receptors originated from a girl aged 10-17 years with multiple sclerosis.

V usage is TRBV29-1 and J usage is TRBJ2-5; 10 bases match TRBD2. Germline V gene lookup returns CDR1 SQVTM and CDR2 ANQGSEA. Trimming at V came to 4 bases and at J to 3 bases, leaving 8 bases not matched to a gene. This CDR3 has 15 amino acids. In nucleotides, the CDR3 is TGCAGCGTTGGTAGGCTAGCGGGGGTAGAAGAGACCCAGTACTTC. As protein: CSVGRLAGVEETQYF. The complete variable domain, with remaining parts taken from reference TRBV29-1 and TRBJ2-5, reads SAVISQKPSRDICQRGTSLTIQCQVDSQVTMMFWYRQQPGQSLTLIATANQGSEATYESGFVIDKFPISRPNLTFSTLTVSNMSPEDSSIYLCSVGRLAGVEETQYFGPGTRLLVL.

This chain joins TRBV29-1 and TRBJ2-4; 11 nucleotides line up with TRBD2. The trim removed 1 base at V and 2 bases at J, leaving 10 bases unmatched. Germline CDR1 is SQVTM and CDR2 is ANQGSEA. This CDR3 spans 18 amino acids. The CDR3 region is CSVEGLAGGPSSKNIQYF. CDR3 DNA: TGCAGCGTTGAAGGGTTAGCGGGAGGGCCCTCGTCCAAAAACATTCAGTACTTC.

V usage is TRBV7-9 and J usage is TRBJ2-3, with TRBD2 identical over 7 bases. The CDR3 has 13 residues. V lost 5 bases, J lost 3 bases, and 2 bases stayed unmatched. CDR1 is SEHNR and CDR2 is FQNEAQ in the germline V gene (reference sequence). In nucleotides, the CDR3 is TGTGCCAGCAGCCGGCGGGAGACAGATACGCAGTATTTT. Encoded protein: CASSRRETDTQYF.

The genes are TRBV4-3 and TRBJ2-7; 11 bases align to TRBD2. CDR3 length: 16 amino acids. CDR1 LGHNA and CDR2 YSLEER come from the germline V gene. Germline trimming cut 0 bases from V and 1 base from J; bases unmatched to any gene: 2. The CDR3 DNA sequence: TGCGCCAGCAGCCAAGATTTAGCGGGAGGGTCCTACGAGCAGTACTTC. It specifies CASSQDLAGGSYEQYF.

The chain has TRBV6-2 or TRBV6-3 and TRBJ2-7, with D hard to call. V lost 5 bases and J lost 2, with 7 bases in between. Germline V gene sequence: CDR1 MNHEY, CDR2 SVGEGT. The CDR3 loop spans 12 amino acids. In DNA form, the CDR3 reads TGTGCCAGCAGTCCATTTACCTACGAGCAGTACTTC. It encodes CASSPFTYEQYF.

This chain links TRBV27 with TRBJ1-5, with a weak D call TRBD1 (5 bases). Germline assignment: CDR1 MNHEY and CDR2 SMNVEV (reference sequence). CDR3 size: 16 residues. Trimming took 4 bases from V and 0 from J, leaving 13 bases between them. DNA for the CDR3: TGTGCCAGCAGTTCGGCAGGGTGGTATAGCAATCAGCCCCAGCATTTT. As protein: CASSSAGWYSNQPQHF.

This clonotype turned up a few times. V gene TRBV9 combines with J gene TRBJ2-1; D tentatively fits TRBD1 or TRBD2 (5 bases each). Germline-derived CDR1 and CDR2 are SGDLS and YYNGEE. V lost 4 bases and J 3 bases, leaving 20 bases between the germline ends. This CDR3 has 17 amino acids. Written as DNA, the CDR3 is TGTGCCAGCAGCACCCAACCCCGGGACCCACGCTACAATGAGCAGTTCTTC. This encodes CASSTQPRDPRYNEQFF.

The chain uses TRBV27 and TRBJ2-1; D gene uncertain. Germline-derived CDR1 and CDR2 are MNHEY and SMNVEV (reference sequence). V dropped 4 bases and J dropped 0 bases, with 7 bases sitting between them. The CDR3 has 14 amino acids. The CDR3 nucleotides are TGTGCCAGCAGTTGGTCAGGCTCCTACAATGAGCAGTTCTTC. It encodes CASSWSGSYNEQFF.

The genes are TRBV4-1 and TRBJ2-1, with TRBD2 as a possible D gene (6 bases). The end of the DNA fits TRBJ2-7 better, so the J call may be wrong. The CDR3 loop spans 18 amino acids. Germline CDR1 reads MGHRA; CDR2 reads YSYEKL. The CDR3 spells CASSQEPRNTGERYEQYF. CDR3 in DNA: TGCGCCAGCAGCCAAGAACCGAGAAACACGGGGGAGCGTTACGAGCAGTACTTC.

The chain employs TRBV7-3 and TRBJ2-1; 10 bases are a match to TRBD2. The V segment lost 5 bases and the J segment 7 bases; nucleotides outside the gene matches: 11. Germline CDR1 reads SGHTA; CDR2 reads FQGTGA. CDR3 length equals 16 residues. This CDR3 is CASSAASGSFSNEQFF. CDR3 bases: TGTGCCAGCAGCGCCGCTAGCGGGAGTTTTAGTAATGAGCAGTTCTTC.

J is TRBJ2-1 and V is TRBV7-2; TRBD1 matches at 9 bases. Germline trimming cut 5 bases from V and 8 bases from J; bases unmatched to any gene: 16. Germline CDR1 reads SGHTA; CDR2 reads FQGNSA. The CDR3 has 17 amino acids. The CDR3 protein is CASSKWDRAVGFDEQFF. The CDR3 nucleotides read TGTGCCAGCAGCAAATGGGACAGGGCCGTGGGTTTCGATGAGCAGTTCTTC.

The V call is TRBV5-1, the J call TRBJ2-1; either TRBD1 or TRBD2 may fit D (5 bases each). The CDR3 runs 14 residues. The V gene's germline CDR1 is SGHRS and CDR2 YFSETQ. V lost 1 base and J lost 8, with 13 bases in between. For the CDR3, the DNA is TGCGCCAGCAGCTTGAGCGAGGGGAGCGATGAGCAGTTCTTC. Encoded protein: CASSLSEGSDEQFF.

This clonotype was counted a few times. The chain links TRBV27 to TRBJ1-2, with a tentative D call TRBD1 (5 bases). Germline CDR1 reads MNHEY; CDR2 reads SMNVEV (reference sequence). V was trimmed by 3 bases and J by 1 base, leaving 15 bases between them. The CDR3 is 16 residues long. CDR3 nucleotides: TGTGCCAGCAGTTTGGGGCGGACGTTCGGTAACTATGGCTACACCTTC. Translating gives CASSLGRTFGNYGYTF.

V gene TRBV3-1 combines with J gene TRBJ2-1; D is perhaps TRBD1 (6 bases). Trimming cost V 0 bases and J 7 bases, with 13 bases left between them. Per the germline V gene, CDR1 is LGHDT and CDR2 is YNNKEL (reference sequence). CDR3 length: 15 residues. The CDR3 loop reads CASSQDRTEGNEQFF. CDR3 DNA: TGTGCCAGCAGCCAAGATAGGACAGAAGGGAATGAGCAGTTCTTC.

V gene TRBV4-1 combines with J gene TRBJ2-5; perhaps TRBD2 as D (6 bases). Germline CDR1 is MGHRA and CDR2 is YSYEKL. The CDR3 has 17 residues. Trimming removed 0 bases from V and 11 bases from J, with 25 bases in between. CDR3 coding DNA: TGCGCCAGCAGCCAAGACATCCCCGGGAGCCTCTACAATGAGCAGTACTTC. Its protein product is CASSQDIPGSLYNEQYF.

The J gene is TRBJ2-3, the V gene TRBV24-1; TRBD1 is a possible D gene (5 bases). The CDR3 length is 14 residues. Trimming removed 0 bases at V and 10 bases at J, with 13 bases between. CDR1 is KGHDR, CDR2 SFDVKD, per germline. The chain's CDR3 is CATSDLSGKAAQYF. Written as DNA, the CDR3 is TGTGCCACCAGTGATTTGTCAGGGAAGGCAGCGCAGTATTTT.

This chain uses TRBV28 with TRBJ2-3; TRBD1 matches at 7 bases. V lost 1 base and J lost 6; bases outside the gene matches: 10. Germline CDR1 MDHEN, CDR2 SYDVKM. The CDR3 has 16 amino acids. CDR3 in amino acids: CASSLLRDSRGDTQYF. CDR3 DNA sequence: TGTGCCAGCAGTTTATTGAGGGACAGCAGGGGGGATACGCAGTATTTT.

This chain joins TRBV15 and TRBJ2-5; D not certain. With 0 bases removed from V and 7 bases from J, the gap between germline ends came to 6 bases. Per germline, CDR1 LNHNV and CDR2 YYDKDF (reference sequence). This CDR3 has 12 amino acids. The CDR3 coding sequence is TGTGCCACCAGCAGAGATGGGGTGACCCAGTACTTC. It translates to CATSRDGVTQYF.

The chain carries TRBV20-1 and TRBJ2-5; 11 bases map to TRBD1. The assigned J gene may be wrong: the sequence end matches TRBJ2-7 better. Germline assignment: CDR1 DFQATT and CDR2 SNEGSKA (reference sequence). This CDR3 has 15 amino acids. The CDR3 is CSAHTGTGGIGEQYF. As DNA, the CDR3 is TGCAGTGCTCACACCGGGACAGGGGGTATCGGCGAGCAGTACTTC.

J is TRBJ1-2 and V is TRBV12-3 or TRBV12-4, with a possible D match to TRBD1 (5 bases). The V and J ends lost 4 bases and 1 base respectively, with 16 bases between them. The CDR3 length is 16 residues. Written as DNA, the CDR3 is TGTGCCAGCAGTTCCAACCGGGACGGGAGTAACTATGGCTACACCTTC. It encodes CASSSNRDGSNYGYTF.